Each of the 5 T cell receptor beta chains below was sequenced from the same sample in a study of T-cell reconstitution after alpha-beta-depleted transplantation in children. Unique molecular identifiers were incorporated when the TCRbeta library was constructed. One entry per CDR3 protein, called by TCRdb with MiXCR from the PCR reads. Of fewer than 750,000 distinct CDR3 sequences listed, roughly 23% are singletons. The sequences come from PBMCs, mostly from graft donor cells, collected 360 days after TCRalphabeta/CD19-depleted stem cell transplant. The receptor source for this set is a boy younger than two who had a stem cell transplant for acute myeloid leukemia, so the T cells may come from the graft donor.

The CDR3 protein is CASTPQGEGYGYTF. Here the CDR3 DNA reads TGTGCCAGCACCCCCCAGGGAGAAGGCTATGGCTACACCTTC. The genes are TRBV6-1 and TRBJ1-2; possible D gene TRBD1, 5 bases. Germline V gene sequence: CDR1 MNHNS, CDR2 SASEGT. V was pared by 7 bases and J by 4 bases, with 16 bases between. The CDR3 is 14 amino acids.

This clonotype was recorded many times. The rearrangement links TRBV28 to TRBJ1-1; D gene uncertain. The length of the CDR3 is 14 residues. The germline V gene has CDR1 MDHEN and CDR2 SYDVKM. Trimming shortened V by 5 bases and J by 1 base, and 11 bases separated the two germline ends. The CDR3 sequence is CASSHLAENTEAFF. The DNA of the CDR3 is TGTGCCAGCAGTCACCTTGCCGAGAACACTGAAGCTTTCTTT.

This clonotype occurred many times. The chain uses TRBV18 and TRBJ1-1; 7 nucleotides align to TRBD1. The CDR3 contains 13 residues. Trimming removed 8 bases from V and 5 bases from J; junction bases left unmatched: 8. The germline CDR1 and CDR2 sequences are KGHSH and LQKENI. CDR3 nucleotides: TGTGCCAGCACCTGGACAGGTGCTACTGAAGCTTTCTTT. This encodes CASTWTGATEAFF.

V and J are TRBV11-2 and TRBJ2-7, with 14 bases matching TRBD2. V shed 1 base, J shed 2 bases, and the junction held 4 bases outside the gene matches. This CDR3 has 17 amino acids. Per the germline V gene, CDR1 is SGHAT and CDR2 is FQNNGV. The CDR3 DNA reads TGTGCCAGCAGCTTAGTCGGGACTAGCGGGGGCCCCTACGAGCAGTACGTC. Translating gives CASSLVGTSGGPYEQYV.

V and J are TRBV6-5 and TRBJ2-5; TRBD2 is a possible D gene (5 bases). The CDR3 extends over 14 amino acids. Germline CDR1 and CDR2: MNHEY and SVGAGI. V dropped 2 bases and J dropped 1 base, with 8 bases sitting between them. Here the CDR3 reads CASSYEGTQETQYF. The CDR3 DNA follows: TGTGCCAGCAGTTACGAGGGCACCCAAGAGACCCAGTACTTC.